This T cell receptor beta chain was observed in a study of Tregs in tolerant kidney transplant recipients. The assay was immunoSEQ multiplex PCR, and TCRdb's table has in-frame clones only and misses some. The table includes fewer than 150,000 clones, about 90% detected once. The CDR3 length is 14 residues. Germline assignment: CDR1 LNHDA and CDR2 SQIVND (reference sequence). The V and J ends lost 3 bases and 4 bases respectively, with 12 bases between them. The specimen was CD4+ T cells from blood. This chain connects TRBV19 to TRBJ1-2; D not certain. This receptor was identified in a human donor in good health. CDR3 nucleotide sequence: TGTGCCAGTAGTATCCAGGAAGGATCCTATGGCTACACCTTC. This encodes CASSIQEGSYGYTF. The full variable domain, in which reference TRBV19 and TRBJ1-2 provide the parts outside the CDR3, is DGGITQSPKYLFRKEGQNVTLSCEQNLNHDAMYWYRQDPGQGLRLIYYSQIVNDFQKGDIAEGYSVSREKKESFPLTVTSAQKNPTAFYLCASSIQEGSYGYTFGSGTRLTVV.